Listed below are T cell receptor beta chains from one sample, sequenced in a study of T cell repertoires in cytomegalovirus infection. Each CDR3 protein is one row after TCRdb ran MiXCR on the reads. The sample lists roughly 150,000 distinct CDR3 sequences, more than 25% seen once, with 45% to 55% in the top ten. These TCRs are of unknown antigen specificity. The material sequenced was CD8+ T cells from cultured PBMCs, taken from culture after CMV antigen stimulation. These receptors were taken from a human donor in good health (CMV status not recorded). Some clones in this sample may be carry-over from other donors' samples. CDR3s include the opening cysteine and the closing phenylalanine or tryptophan. D genes are given only for firm matches. Only part of the rows carry a size: once, few, many, or a class if the clone is expanded.

d_gene: TRBD2
j_gene: TRBJ2-1
abundance: few
v_gene: TRBV5-6
CDR3nt: TGTGCCAGCAGCTGGACTAGCCTGGAGCAGTTCTTC
CDR3aa: CASSWTSLEQFF

d_gene: NA
j_gene: TRBJ1-1
abundance: few
v_gene: TRBV20-1
CDR3nt: TGCAGTGCTAGGACTTCCATGAACACTGAAGCTTTCTTT
CDR3aa: CSARTSMNTEAFF

d_gene: TRBD1
j_gene: TRBJ1-4
abundance: NA
v_gene: TRBV4-1
CDR3nt: TGCGCCAGCAGCTTCAGACAGGGTGGGGGCGAAAAACTGTTTTTT
CDR3aa: CASSFRQGGGEKLFF

d_gene: TRBD2
j_gene: TRBJ2-2
abundance: NA
v_gene: TRBV6-2/TRBV6-3
CDR3nt: TGTGCCAGCAGTTACTTTGCTAGCGGGAACACCGGGGAGCTGTTTTTT
CDR3aa: CASSYFASGNTGELFF

d_gene: NA
j_gene: TRBJ1-1
abundance: NA
v_gene: TRBV7-9
CDR3nt: TGTGCCAGCAGCTTAGTGGGGAATTTGAACACTGAAGCTTTCTTT
CDR3aa: CASSLVGNLNTEAFF

d_gene: TRBD2
j_gene: TRBJ2-3
abundance: NA
v_gene: TRBV6-5
CDR3nt: TGTGCCAGCAGCCCCGTGGGGGGGACCTTTGATACGCAGTATTTT
CDR3aa: CASSPVGGTFDTQYF

d_gene: TRBD1
j_gene: TRBJ2-7
abundance: NA
v_gene: TRBV7-9
CDR3nt: TGTGCCAGCAGCTTAGGACAGGGCTCTCCCTACGAGCAGTACTTC
CDR3aa: CASSLGQGSPYEQYF

d_gene: NA
j_gene: TRBJ1-1
abundance: NA
v_gene: TRBV5-3
CDR3nt: TGTGCCAGCAGCCCGGGGTCGGGGACGTGGGCTTTCTTT
CDR3aa: CASSPGSGTWAFF

d_gene: NA
j_gene: TRBJ1-2
abundance: NA
v_gene: TRBV19
CDR3nt: TGTGCCAGTAGTCCATTGATGGACTATGGCTACACCTTC
CDR3aa: CASSPLMDYGYTF

d_gene: NA
j_gene: TRBJ1-1
abundance: few
v_gene: TRBV15
CDR3nt: TGTGCCACCAGCGGATTTATGAACACTGAAGCTTTCTTT
CDR3aa: CATSGFMNTEAFF

d_gene: NA
j_gene: TRBJ2-5
abundance: few
v_gene: TRBV2
CDR3nt: TGTGCCAGCAGTGCTAGCGCCCAAGAGACCCAGTACTTC
CDR3aa: CASSASAQETQYF

d_gene: TRBD1
j_gene: TRBJ1-5
abundance: few
v_gene: TRBV18
CDR3nt: TGTGCCAGCTCACCATTACGGACAGGGACCAATCAGCCCCAGCATTTT
CDR3aa: CASSPLRTGTNQPQHF

d_gene: NA
j_gene: TRBJ2-3
abundance: NA
v_gene: TRBV7-9
CDR3nt: TGTGCCAGCAGCTCGACGGACCGAGGGCAGTATTTT
CDR3aa: CASSSTDRGQYF

d_gene: NA
j_gene: TRBJ2-3
abundance: NA
v_gene: TRBV23-1
CDR3nt: TGCGCCAGCAGTCAATCGGCGAAGGCCTCCACAGATACGCAGTATTTT
CDR3aa: CASSQSAKASTDTQYF

d_gene: TRBD1
j_gene: TRBJ2-1
abundance: NA
v_gene: TRBV19
CDR3nt: TGTGCCAGTAGTACGGACAGGGGGGATCTACGCGCTGAGCAGTTCTTC
CDR3aa: CASSTDRGDLRAEQFF

d_gene: NA
j_gene: TRBJ2-7
abundance: few
v_gene: TRBV12-3/TRBV12-4
CDR3nt: TGTGCCAGCGGGGAAAGCTTCTACGAGCAGTACTTC
CDR3aa: CASGESFYEQYF

d_gene: NA
j_gene: TRBJ1-2
abundance: NA
v_gene: TRBV7-2
CDR3nt: TGTGCCAGCAGCCCCGGGACACCCACTAACTATGGCTACACCTTC
CDR3aa: CASSPGTPTNYGYTF

d_gene: NA
j_gene: TRBJ1-1
abundance: NA
v_gene: TRBV12-3/TRBV12-4
CDR3nt: TGTGCCAGCAGTTTTTCAGGGGAGATTTTCTTT
CDR3aa: CASSFSGEIFF

d_gene: NA
j_gene: TRBJ2-3
abundance: NA
v_gene: TRBV10-3
CDR3nt: TGTGCCATCTTGGACTACCCCGCAGATACGCAGTATTTT
CDR3aa: CAILDYPADTQYF

d_gene: TRBD2
j_gene: TRBJ2-7
abundance: many
v_gene: TRBV7-6
CDR3nt: TGTGCCAGCAGCTTAGTGGGGGGGTCCTACGAGCAGTACTTC
CDR3aa: CASSLVGGSYEQYF

d_gene: NA
j_gene: TRBJ2-5
abundance: NA
v_gene: TRBV7-8
CDR3nt: TGTGCCAGCAGCTTAGTTTTTATCCGACTTATAGAGACCCAGTACTTC
CDR3aa: CASSLVFIRLIETQYF

d_gene: NA
j_gene: TRBJ2-3
abundance: NA
v_gene: TRBV7-9
CDR3nt: TGTGCCAGCAGCCCATACAGGGCAGAAGGAGATACGCAGTATTTT
CDR3aa: CASSPYRAEGDTQYF

d_gene: TRBD1
j_gene: TRBJ1-1
abundance: many
v_gene: TRBV4-1
CDR3nt: TGCGCCAGCAGCCACCGGACAGGGATGAACACTGAAGCTTTCTTT
CDR3aa: CASSHRTGMNTEAFF

d_gene: NA
j_gene: TRBJ1-2
abundance: NA
v_gene: TRBV29-1
CDR3nt: TGCAGCGTTGCCTTGGGACGCGACGACAATGGCTACACCTTC
CDR3aa: CSVALGRDDNGYTF

d_gene: TRBD2
j_gene: TRBJ2-7
abundance: NA
v_gene: TRBV27
CDR3nt: TGTGCCAGCAGTCCATTACTAGCGGGGGACCACGAGCAGTACTTC
CDR3aa: CASSPLLAGDHEQYF

d_gene: NA
j_gene: TRBJ2-3
abundance: few
v_gene: TRBV7-2
CDR3nt: TGTGCCAGCAGCTTAAGGGGGGGGGGTAGCACAGATACGCAGTATTTT
CDR3aa: CASSLRGGGSTDTQYF

d_gene: NA
j_gene: TRBJ2-7
abundance: NA
v_gene: TRBV4-1
CDR3nt: TGCGCCAGCAGCCATACCCACATAAGCTATCACGTCTACGAGCAGTACTTC
CDR3aa: CASSHTHISYHVYEQYF

d_gene: NA
j_gene: TRBJ1-3
abundance: few
v_gene: TRBV9
CDR3nt: TGTGCCAGCAGAGAGAAGTCTGGAAACACCATATATTTT
CDR3aa: CASREKSGNTIYF

d_gene: TRBD1
j_gene: TRBJ2-1
abundance: NA
v_gene: TRBV28
CDR3nt: TGTGCCACACGGGACAGGGTGAACAATGAGCAGTTCTTC
CDR3aa: CATRDRVNNEQFF

d_gene: TRBD2
j_gene: TRBJ2-1
abundance: NA
v_gene: TRBV19
CDR3nt: TGTGCCAGTTGTGACGGGGGGAATGAGCAGTTCTTC
CDR3aa: CASCDGGNEQFF

d_gene: NA
j_gene: TRBJ1-6
abundance: few
v_gene: TRBV7-9
CDR3nt: TGTGCCAGCATTCCGGACGTGAGTCCCTATAATTCACCCCTCCACTTT
CDR3aa: CASIPDVSPYNSPLHF

d_gene: NA
j_gene: TRBJ2-2
abundance: few
v_gene: TRBV11-2
CDR3nt: TGTGCCAGCAGCTTATACACAGGGCGAGGCACCGGGGAGCTGTTTTTT
CDR3aa: CASSLYTGRGTGELFF

d_gene: TRBD1
j_gene: TRBJ2-5
abundance: NA
v_gene: TRBV3-1
CDR3nt: TGTGCCAGCGCCTCGCTGGGACAGGCCCCCCAAGAGACCCAGTACTTC
CDR3aa: CASASLGQAPQETQYF

d_gene: TRBD2
j_gene: TRBJ2-5
abundance: few
v_gene: TRBV29-1
CDR3nt: TGCAGCGTCAAGCGGGACCGTAGAGGAGAGACCCAGTACTTC
CDR3aa: CSVKRDRRGETQYF

d_gene: NA
j_gene: TRBJ1-2
abundance: many
v_gene: TRBV7-2
CDR3nt: TGTGCCAGCAGCTTAGGGGGACGAACCTATGGCTACACCTTC
CDR3aa: CASSLGGRTYGYTF

d_gene: NA
j_gene: TRBJ2-1
abundance: many
v_gene: TRBV5-6
CDR3nt: TGTGCCAGCAGTGTGATAGCCGATGAGCAGTTCTTC
CDR3aa: CASSVIADEQFF

d_gene: NA
j_gene: TRBJ2-7
abundance: NA
v_gene: TRBV7-7
CDR3nt: TGTGCCAGCAGCCGTGGACAGAACTACGAGCAGTACTTC
CDR3aa: CASSRGQNYEQYF

d_gene: NA
j_gene: TRBJ1-3
abundance: few
v_gene: TRBV20-1
CDR3nt: TGCAGTGCTAGTAATCCGACAGGAAACACCATATATTTT
CDR3aa: CSASNPTGNTIYF

d_gene: NA
j_gene: TRBJ2-5
abundance: few
v_gene: TRBV7-3
CDR3nt: TGTGCCAGCAGAAGATCGGAGACCCAGTACTTC
CDR3aa: CASRRSETQYF

d_gene: NA
j_gene: TRBJ2-7
abundance: few
v_gene: TRBV19
CDR3nt: TGTGCCAGTAGTACCACGAGGAATCCCTACGAGCAGTACTTC
CDR3aa: CASSTTRNPYEQYF

d_gene: NA
j_gene: TRBJ2-3
abundance: few
v_gene: TRBV7-3
CDR3nt: TGTGCCAGCAGCCCACAGGGAACAGATACGCAGTATTTT
CDR3aa: CASSPQGTDTQYF